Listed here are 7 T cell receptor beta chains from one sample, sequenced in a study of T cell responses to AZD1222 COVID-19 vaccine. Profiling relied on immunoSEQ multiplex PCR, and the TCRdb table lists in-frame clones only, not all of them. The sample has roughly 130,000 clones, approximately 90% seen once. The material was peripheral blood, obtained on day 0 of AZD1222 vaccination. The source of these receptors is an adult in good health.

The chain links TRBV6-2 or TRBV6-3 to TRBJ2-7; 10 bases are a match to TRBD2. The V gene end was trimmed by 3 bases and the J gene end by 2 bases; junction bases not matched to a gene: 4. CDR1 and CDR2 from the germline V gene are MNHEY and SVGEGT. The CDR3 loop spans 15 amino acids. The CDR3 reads CASSYGLAGAYEQYF. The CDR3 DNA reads TGTGCCAGCAGTTATGGGCTAGCGGGAGCCTACGAGCAGTACTTC.

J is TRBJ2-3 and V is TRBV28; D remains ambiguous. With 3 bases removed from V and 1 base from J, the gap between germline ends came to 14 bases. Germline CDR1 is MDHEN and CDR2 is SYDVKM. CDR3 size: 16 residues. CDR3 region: CASSFSPELGTDTQYF. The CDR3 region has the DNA TGTGCCAGCAGTTTTAGCCCCGAACTCGGCACAGATACGCAGTATTTT.

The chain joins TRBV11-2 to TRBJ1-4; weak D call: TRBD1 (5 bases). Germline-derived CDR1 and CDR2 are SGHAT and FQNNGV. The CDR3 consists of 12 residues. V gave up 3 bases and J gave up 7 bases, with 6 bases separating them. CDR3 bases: TGTGCCAGCAGCTTGGGGGGTGAAAAACTGTTTTTT. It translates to CASSLGGEKLFF. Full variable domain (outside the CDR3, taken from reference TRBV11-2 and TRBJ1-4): EAGVAQSPRYKIIEKRQSVAFWCNPISGHATLYWYQQILGQGPKLLIQFQNNGVVDDSQLPKDRFSAERLKGVDSTLKIQPAKLEDSAVYLCASSLGGEKLFFGSGTQLSVL.

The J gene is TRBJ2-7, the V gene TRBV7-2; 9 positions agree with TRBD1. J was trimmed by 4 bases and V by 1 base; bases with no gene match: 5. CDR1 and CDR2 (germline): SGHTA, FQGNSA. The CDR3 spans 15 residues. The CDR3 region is CASSLGGQGLYEQYF. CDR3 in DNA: TGTGCCAGCAGCTTAGGCGGACAGGGGCTTTACGAGCAGTACTTC.

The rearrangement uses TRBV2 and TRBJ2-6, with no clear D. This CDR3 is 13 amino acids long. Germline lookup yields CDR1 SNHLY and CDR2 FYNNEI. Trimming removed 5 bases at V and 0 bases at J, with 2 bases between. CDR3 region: CASSISGANVLTF. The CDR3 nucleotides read TGTGCCAGCAGTATCTCTGGGGCCAACGTCCTGACTTTC.

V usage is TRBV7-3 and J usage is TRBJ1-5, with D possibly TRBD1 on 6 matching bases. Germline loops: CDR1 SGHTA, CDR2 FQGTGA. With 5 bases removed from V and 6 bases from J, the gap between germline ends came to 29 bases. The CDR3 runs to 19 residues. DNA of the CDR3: TGTGCCAGCAGCCCACCAAGAACAGGGAAGGAACGTGCTAGTCAGCCCCAGCATTTT. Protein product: CASSPPRTGKERASQPQHF. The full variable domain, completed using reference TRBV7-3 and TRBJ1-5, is GAGVSQTPSNKVTEKGKYVELRCDPISGHTALYWYRQSLGQGPEFLIYFQGTGAADDSGLPNDRFFAVRPEGSVSTLKIQRTERGDSAVYLCASSPPRTGKERASQPQHFGDGTRLSIL.

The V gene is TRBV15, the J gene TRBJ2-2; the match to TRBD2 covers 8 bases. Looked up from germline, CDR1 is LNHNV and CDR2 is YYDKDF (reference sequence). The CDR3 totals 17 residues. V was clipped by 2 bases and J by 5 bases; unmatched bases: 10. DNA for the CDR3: TGTGCCACCAGCAGACCCTCGGGACTAGTAGGGACCGGGGAGCTGTTTTTT. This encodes CATSRPSGLVGTGELFF.